This is a list of T cell receptor beta chains from one sample in a study of T cells in Graves' hyperthyroidism and ophthalmopathy. A single record per CDR3 protein comes from TCRdb applying MiXCR to the multiplex PCR reads. The sample holds hundreds of thousands of distinct CDR3 sequences, about 15% seen once. The material sequenced was blood. These receptors were obtained from a woman in her late teens or twenties with Graves' hyperthyroidism. Both conserved end residues are part of each CDR3. D genes are given only for firm matches. A clone size is listed for some rows: how often the clone was seen (once, few, many), or a class if it is expanded.

j_call,clone_size,d_call,v_call,cdr3_aa,cdr3_nt
TRBJ2-7,many,.,TRBV12-3/TRBV12-4,CASSLRGNVGYEQYF,TGTGCCAGCAGTTTACGCGGGAACGTCGGCTACGAGCAGTACTTC
TRBJ2-3,few,.,TRBV4-1,CASRAFGASTDTQYF,TGCGCCAGCAGGGCCTTCGGGGCCAGCACAGATACGCAGTATTTT
TRBJ2-7,many,.,TRBV5-1,CASSLVASSSYEQYF,TGCGCCAGCAGCTTGGTGGCTAGCAGCTCCTACGAGCAGTACTTC
TRBJ1-1,many,.,TRBV5-1,CASRGDGNTEAFF,TGCGCCAGCAGAGGAGACGGGAACACTGAAGCTTTCTTT
TRBJ2-2,many,TRBD2,TRBV5-4,CASWTSVGTGELFF,TGTGCCAGTTGGACTAGCGTAGGCACCGGGGAGCTGTTTTTT
TRBJ2-5,.,.,TRBV7-2,CASSQLYGLPHF,TGTGCCAGCAGCCAACTTTACGGGCTTCCTCACTTC
TRBJ2-7,many,.,TRBV5-6,CASSAGLSSYEQYF,TGTGCCAGCAGCGCGGGGCTCAGCTCCTACGAGCAGTACTTC
TRBJ2-7,many,TRBD2,TRBV20-1,CSAETSGRGYEQYF,TGCAGTGCCGAGACTAGCGGGAGAGGCTACGAGCAGTACTTC
TRBJ1-4,many,.,TRBV6-1,CASSEAGDNEKLFF,TGTGCCAGCAGTGAAGCAGGGGATAATGAAAAACTGTTTTTT
TRBJ1-6,.,.,TRBV27,CASSLQGFQSPLHF,TGTGCCAGCAGTCTACAGGGTTTCCAATCACCCCTCCACTTT
TRBJ2-5,.,.,TRBV20-1,CSARQLVQETQYF,TGCAGTGCTAGGCAGCTAGTCCAAGAGACCCAGTACTTC
TRBJ2-5,many,.,TRBV7-9,CASRSPFGSSPQETQYF,TGTGCCAGCAGATCACCCTTTGGGTCCTCCCCGCAAGAGACCCAGTACTTC
TRBJ2-7,many,TRBD1,TRBV5-1,CASSLGGTGGIYEQYF,TGCGCCAGCAGCTTGGGGGGGACAGGGGGCATCTACGAGCAGTACTTC
TRBJ2-2,many,.,TRBV5-6,CASGSNTGELFF,TGTGCCAGCGGAAGCAACACCGGGGAGCTGTTTTTT
TRBJ2-2,many,.,TRBV28,CASSFLGFTGELFF,TGTGCCAGCAGTTTCTTAGGGTTCACCGGGGAGCTGTTTTTT
TRBJ1-4,many,.,TRBV7-8,CASRSRETNEKLFF,TGTGCCAGCAGGTCGCGGGAAACTAATGAAAAACTGTTTTTT
TRBJ1-3,many,.,TRBV28,CASSSPPQGVNTIYF,TGTGCCAGCAGTTCCCCCCCGCAGGGCGTAAACACCATATATTTT
TRBJ2-1,many,.,TRBV27,CASRGDISSYNEQFF,TGTGCCAGCAGAGGGGACATCAGCTCCTACAATGAGCAGTTCTTC
TRBJ1-2,many,.,TRBV7-8,CASSPRASGSGYGYTF,TGTGCCAGCAGCCCCCGCGCGTCTGGATCGGGCTATGGCTACACCTTC
TRBJ1-2,many,.,TRBV20-1,CSAGGGVTNYGYTF,TGCAGTGCTGGGGGGGGGGTTACTAACTATGGCTACACCTTC
TRBJ1-1,once,.,TRBV24-1,CATSENGKPNTEAFF,TGTGCCACCAGCGAAAATGGGAAGCCGAACACTGAAGCTTTCTTT
TRBJ1-6,few,.,TRBV6-1,CASSRDSPLHF,TGTGCCAGCAGCCGGGATTCACCCCTCCACTTT
TRBJ2-7,many,TRBD2,TRBV20-1,CSARAGGYEQYF,TGCAGTGCTAGAGCGGGAGGGTACGAGCAGTACTTC
TRBJ1-1,many,.,TRBV5-1,CASRGHLDTEAFF,TGCGCCAGCAGGGGCCATTTGGATACTGAAGCTTTCTTT
TRBJ2-7,many,.,TRBV6-6,CASSYALGNSYEQYF,TGTGCCAGCAGTTACGCCCTGGGTAACTCCTACGAGCAGTACTTC
TRBJ2-7,.,.,TRBV3-1,CASTRWGNSYEQYF,TGTGCCAGCACCCGGTGGGGCAACTCCTACGAGCAGTACTTC
TRBJ2-3,many,.,TRBV7-9,CASSFEGSHTQYF,TGTGCCAGCAGCTTCGAGGGGTCGCATACGCAGTATTTT
TRBJ1-1,many,.,TRBV15,CATSRDPTSAEAFF,TGTGCCACCAGCAGAGATCCCACCAGTGCTGAAGCTTTCTTT
TRBJ1-2,few,.,TRBV19,CASSENAGTNYGYTF,TGTGCCAGTAGTGAGAATGCAGGGACTAACTATGGCTACACCTTC
TRBJ2-3,.,TRBD2,TRBV19,CASTPNGGTFLTDTQYF,TGTGCCAGTACCCCAAACGGGGGGACCTTTTTGACAGATACGCAGTATTTT
TRBJ2-1,.,TRBD1,TRBV28,CASTQTGVRGNEQFF,TGTGCCAGCACCCAGACAGGGGTCCGGGGGAATGAGCAGTTCTTC
TRBJ2-2,many,.,TRBV28,CASEVAGGNTGELFF,TGTGCCAGCGAGGTAGCCGGGGGGAACACCGGGGAGCTGTTTTTT
TRBJ1-5,.,TRBD1,TRBV6-1,CASSRPGQSNQPQHF,TGTGCCAGCAGCCGCCCGGGACAGAGTAATCAGCCCCAGCATTTT
TRBJ1-4,many,.,TRBV4-1,CASARTVNEKLFF,TGCGCCAGCGCCAGGACGGTTAATGAAAAACTGTTTTTT
TRBJ1-6,many,.,TRBV11-3,CASSLGEGSPLHF,TGTGCCAGCAGCTTGGGGGAAGGCTCACCCCTCCACTTT
TRBJ1-2,many,.,TRBV12-3/TRBV12-4,CASSPPQGSNYGYTF,TGTGCCAGCAGTCCGCCACAGGGATCTAACTATGGCTACACCTTC
TRBJ1-6,many,.,TRBV3-1,CASSHSLETTDNSPLHF,TGTGCCAGCAGCCATAGTCTCGAAACGACGGATAATTCACCCCTCCACTTT
TRBJ2-1,.,TRBD1,TRBV19,CASSMGQYNEQFF,TGTGCCAGTAGTATGGGACAGTACAATGAGCAGTTCTTC
TRBJ2-3,many,TRBD2,TRBV20-1,CSAREPAGGQDTQYF,TGCAGTGCTAGAGAGCCTGCGGGGGGGCAAGATACGCAGTATTTT
TRBJ1-2,many,.,TRBV12-3/TRBV12-4,CASSPSLGAAKGYTF,TGTGCCAGCAGCCCGTCCCTAGGCGCTGCTAAAGGCTACACCTTC
TRBJ1-3,.,.,TRBV6-1,CASREGNGNTIYF,TGTGCCAGCAGAGAGGGTAATGGAAACACCATATATTTT
TRBJ2-2,many,.,TRBV2,CANTPYNRGPSNTGELFF,TGTGCCAACACCCCTTACAACCGTGGTCCTTCGAACACCGGGGAGCTGTTTTTT
TRBJ1-1,many,TRBD1,TRBV7-3,CASSVYRGAEAFF,TGTGCCAGCAGCGTATACAGGGGTGCTGAAGCTTTCTTT
TRBJ2-7,many,TRBD2,TRBV7-2,CASSQLAGGYEQYF,TGTGCCAGCAGCCAACTCGCGGGGGGCTACGAGCAGTACTTC
TRBJ2-7,once,.,TRBV7-9,CASSFVGVHYEQYF,TGTGCCAGCAGCTTTGTAGGCGTCCACTACGAACAGTACTTC
TRBJ2-5,many,.,TRBV12-3/TRBV12-4,CASSLETVRTGKETQYF,TGTGCCAGCAGTTTAGAGACGGTTCGCACAGGGAAAGAGACCCAGTACTTC
TRBJ1-1,many,.,TRBV11-2,CASSPGGENTEAFF,TGTGCCAGCAGCCCGGGGGGTGAGAACACTGAAGCTTTCTTT
TRBJ1-3,few,.,TRBV19,CASYTGPSSGNTIYF,TGTGCCAGTTATACCGGGCCGAGCTCTGGAAACACCATATATTTT
TRBJ1-1,many,.,TRBV2,CASSEIPPGGAFF,TGTGCCAGCAGTGAAATTCCCCCTGGGGGAGCTTTCTTT
TRBJ2-2,.,.,TRBV5-1,CASSWVGTSNTGELFF,TGCGCCAGCAGCTGGGTCGGGACATCGAACACCGGGGAGCTGTTTTTT
TRBJ1-1,many,.,TRBV27,CASSLANSGNTEAFF,TGTGCCAGCAGTTTAGCCAATTCCGGAAACACTGAAGCTTTCTTT
TRBJ2-7,many,.,TRBV27,CASSFFWRGEGEQYF,TGTGCCAGCAGTTTTTTTTGGAGGGGCGAGGGGGAGCAGTACTTC
TRBJ2-7,many,TRBD2,TRBV28,CASTPGWASGGAYEQYF,TGTGCCAGCACCCCCGGCTGGGCTAGCGGGGGGGCATACGAGCAGTACTTC
TRBJ2-7,few,.,TRBV5-4,CASSDGTPLEQYF,TGTGCCAGCAGCGACGGGACACCTCTCGAGCAGTACTTC
TRBJ2-7,many,TRBD2,TRBV12-3/TRBV12-4,CASSGLAGPYEQYF,TGTGCCAGCAGTGGACTAGCGGGGCCCTACGAGCAGTACTTC
TRBJ2-3,many,.,TRBV12-3/TRBV12-4,CASSFGWSSEPTDTQYF,TGTGCCAGCAGTTTCGGTTGGTCTAGTGAGCCCACAGATACGCAGTATTTT
TRBJ2-2,many,.,TRBV5-1,CASSLASGDTGELFF,TGCGCCAGCAGCTTGGCCAGCGGTGACACCGGGGAGCTGTTTTTT
TRBJ2-1,many,TRBD2,TRBV18,CASSLGGNSYNEQFF,TGTGCCAGCTCACTCGGGGGGAACTCCTACAATGAGCAGTTCTTC
TRBJ2-5,many,TRBD1,TRBV12-3/TRBV12-4,CASSAGTGSFWETQYF,TGTGCCAGCAGCGCCGGGACAGGGAGCTTTTGGGAGACCCAGTACTTC
TRBJ1-5,many,.,TRBV12-3/TRBV12-4,CASSQGPQPQHF,TGTGCCAGCAGTCAGGGACCCCAGCCCCAGCATTTT